Each of the 8 T cell receptor beta chains below was sequenced from the same sample in a study of read filtering for tumor transcriptome and immune sequencing. This library used about 400 ng RNA and molecular barcoded adaptors spanning alpha/delta and beta/gamma chains. TCRdb passed the reads through MiXCR, listing each CDR3 protein once. The table shows roughly 82,000 distinct CDR3 sequences, with about 12% occurring only once. The sequenced material came from a population of CD138-negative cells sorted from bone marrow. These receptors were collected from a donor at least 40 years old with multiple myeloma.

This clonotype was seen a few times. Written as DNA, the CDR3 is TGCGCCAGCAGCTCCGGGACAGGAGGGGGTAATCAGCCCCAGCATTTT. Encoded protein: CASSSGTGGGNQPQHF. This chain joins TRBV5-1 and TRBJ1-5, with 8 bases matching TRBD1. Germline V CDR1 and CDR2: SGHRS, YFSETQ. With V trimmed by 3 bases and J by 4 bases, 9 bases remained unmatched. The CDR3 is made up of 16 amino acids. Full variable domain (outside the CDR3, taken from reference TRBV5-1 and TRBJ1-5): KAGVTQTPRYLIKTRGQQVTLSCSPISGHRSVSWYQQTPGQGLQFLFEYFSETQRNKGNFPGRFSGRQFSNSRSEMNVSTLELGDSALYLCASSSGTGGGNQPQHFGDGTRLSIL.

This clonotype was recorded many times. The J gene is TRBJ2-3, the V gene TRBV4-1; either TRBD1 or TRBD2 may fit D (5 bases each). V gave up 1 base and J gave up 4 bases, with 9 bases separating them. The CDR3 has 14 amino acids. Per germline, CDR1 MGHRA and CDR2 YSYEKL. DNA of the CDR3: TGCGCCAGCAGCCAAGTGGGGGTCCCAGATACGCAGTATTTT. Translating gives CASSQVGVPDTQYF.

This clonotype was found many times. CDR3 sequence: CASSSPGLGNQPQHF. CDR3 sequence (DNA): TGTGCCAGCAGCTCCCCGGGCCTGGGCAATCAGCCCCAGCATTTT. The rearrangement links TRBV7-9 to TRBJ1-5, with D unresolved. Germline V lookup: CDR1 SEHNR, CDR2 FQNEAQ (reference sequence). This CDR3 region has 15 residues. V was pared by 4 bases and J by 2 bases, with 12 bases between.

On this clonotype: This may come from a read error, since a much larger clone is one base off. The CDR3 ends on some other residue instead of the conserved phenylalanine or tryptophan, so this is likely a read error. CDR3 bases: TGCGCCAGCAGCTTGTCCGGGGATCAAGAGACCCAGTACTGC. The encoded protein is CASSLSGDQETQYC. The chain has TRBV5-1 and TRBJ2-5, with D possibly TRBD2 on 5 matching bases. The ends were cut back, 1 base at V and 2 bases at J, with 9 bases in the middle. The germline V gene has CDR1 SGHRS and CDR2 YFSETQ. The CDR3 is 14 residues long.

This clonotype was seen repeatedly, ten times or more. The V and J genes are TRBV7-9 and TRBJ2-2; TRBD1 aligns across 7 bases. J was trimmed by 6 bases and V by 10 bases; bases with no gene match: 5. The CDR3 sequence is 12 residues long. The germline gives CDR1 SEHNR, CDR2 FQNEAQ (reference sequence). Here the CDR3 DNA reads TGTGCCACCAGACAGGGTCCCGGGGAGCTGTTTTTT. Its translation: CATRQGPGELFF.

For this clonotype: A much larger clone is a single base away; this may be a read error. This CDR3 is missing its conserved last phenylalanine or tryptophan, likely due to a read error. The chain joins TRBV28 to TRBJ1-5, with D unresolved. Deletions cut 5 bases from V and 5 bases from J, with 10 bases between. Per the germline V gene, CDR1 is MDHEN and CDR2 is SYDVKM. This CDR3 has 13 residues. CDR3 DNA sequence: TGTGCCAGCAGTCTCGCGGGCTATCAGCCCCAGCATTAT. It yields the protein CASSLAGYQPQHY.

This clonotype was detected ten times or more. V is TRBV7-9 and J is TRBJ1-5, with D possibly matching TRBD1 (5 bases). The V end was cut by 5 bases, the J end by 1 base, with 12 bases between. This CDR3 spans 15 amino acids. The germline V gene has CDR1 SEHNR and CDR2 FQNEAQ (reference sequence). This CDR3 reads CASSRGTGSNQPQHF. Here the CDR3 DNA reads TGTGCCAGCAGCCGTGGGACGGGCAGCAATCAGCCCCAGCATTTT.

This clonotype was found many times. The gene calls are TRBV5-1 and TRBJ2-3; 7 bases agree with TRBD2. There are 15 residues in the CDR3. J was trimmed by 3 bases and V by 4 bases; bases with no gene match: 8. Germline values: CDR1 SGHRS, CDR2 YFSETQ. As DNA, the CDR3 is TGCGCCAGCAGCCTTGGACTAGTAGGAACAGATACGCAGTATTTT. Residues: CASSLGLVGTDTQYF.